What follows are 4 T cell receptor beta chains derived from one specimen sequenced in a study of shared clonotypes between healthy human individuals (dated by TCRdb to about 2020). The library came from the immunoSEQ multiplex PCR assay. TCRdb obtained this table from immuneACCESS and retained in-frame rearrangements with V and J assigned. These tables miss some clones; where compared with another copy, unresolved V genes account for less than half of the shortfall, and the remainder is unexplained. Present in this sample are about 1 million clones, 75% to 80% of which were seen just once. Approximately 0.5% of the sample comes from the top ten. What was sequenced was memory CD4+ T cells from PBMCs. The sample's cell subset or site label, in plain terms: CD45RA-negative fraction. These receptors originate from a man aged 18 to 29 in good health. Some clones in this sample may be carry-over from other donors' samples.

This chain connects TRBV25-1 to TRBJ1-2; tentatively, D is TRBD1 (5 bases). Trimming removed 2 bases from V and 5 bases from J, with 9 bases in between. Germline V gene data show CDR1 as MGHDK and CDR2 as SYGVNS. The CDR3 consists of 13 residues. The CDR3 protein is CASSEQGRYGYTF. CDR3 sequence (DNA): TGTGCCAGCAGTGAACAGGGTCGGTATGGCTACACCTTC.

The chain recombines TRBV19 with TRBJ2-3; TRBD2 matches at 9 bases. CDR1 and CDR2 (germline): LNHDA, SQIVND (reference sequence). With V trimmed by 8 bases and J by 2 bases, 5 bases remained unmatched. The CDR3 is 14 amino acids. The CDR3 DNA follows: TGTGCCAGTCGACTAGCGGATTTCACAGATACGCAGTATTTT. This sequence encodes CASRLADFTDTQYF.

The chain employs TRBV7-9 and TRBJ1-2, with D uncertain. V lost 7 bases and J 9 bases, leaving 18 bases between the germline ends. This CDR3 is built from 13 residues. Per the germline V gene, CDR1 is SEHNR and CDR2 is FQNEAQ (reference sequence). CDR3 sequence reads: CASTQVWVMSYTF. DNA of the CDR3: TGTGCCAGCACCCAAGTATGGGTGATGAGCTACACCTTC.

This chain uses TRBV28 with TRBJ2-3; unclear D gene. Trimming took off 5 bases at V and 7 bases at J, with 16 bases between the two ends. CDR1 is MDHEN, CDR2 SYDVKM, per germline. The CDR3 extends over 14 amino acids. CDR3 region: CASSHTLSRNTQYF. In DNA form, the CDR3 reads TGTGCCAGCAGTCACACACTGAGTAGGAATACGCAGTATTTT.